This TCR beta chain came from a study of cytotoxic CD8 clonotypes in ibrutinib-treated CLL. Overall study: Response samples were obtained once patients had received a median about 12 months of treatment, range 6 to 36. Average yields of about 260,000 productive templates and tens of thousands of productive rearrangements characterized the samples. Study-wide findings and caveats: Progressing and sustained-remission patients had different sampling times. Clonality was higher at ibrutinib response and returned toward baseline at progression.

Method: immunoSEQ multiplex PCR; TCRdb's copy keeps in-frame clones and lacks some. The sample carries around 160,000 clones, roughly 86% recorded once. V was cut by 6 bases and J by 11 bases, with 11 bases left in between. Germline lookup yields CDR1 MDHEN and CDR2 SYDVKM. The CDR3 has 11 residues. Points on this clone: No antigen is known for it.

This sequence joins TRBV28 and TRBJ2-1; a weak D match, TRBD2 (5 bases). The sample here was PBMCs, taken after 12 months of ibrutinib treatment. The TCR was taken from a human donor with chronic lymphocytic leukemia. CDR3 sequence: CASSTERKQFF. The DNA for the CDR3 is TGTGCCAGCAGCACTGAGCGGAAGCAGTTCTTC.